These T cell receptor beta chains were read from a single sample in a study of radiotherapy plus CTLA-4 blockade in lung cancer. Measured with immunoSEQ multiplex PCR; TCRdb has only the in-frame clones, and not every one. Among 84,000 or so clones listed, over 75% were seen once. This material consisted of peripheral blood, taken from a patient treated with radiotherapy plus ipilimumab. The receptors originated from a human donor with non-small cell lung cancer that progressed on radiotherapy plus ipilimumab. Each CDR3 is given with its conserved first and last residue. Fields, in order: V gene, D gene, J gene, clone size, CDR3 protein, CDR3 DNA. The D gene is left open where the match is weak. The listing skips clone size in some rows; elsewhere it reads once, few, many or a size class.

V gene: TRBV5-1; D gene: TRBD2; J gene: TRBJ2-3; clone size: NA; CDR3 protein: CASSLEASGGLADTQYF; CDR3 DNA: TGCGCCAGCAGCTTGGAGGCTAGCGGGGGGCTGGCAGATACGCAGTATTTT
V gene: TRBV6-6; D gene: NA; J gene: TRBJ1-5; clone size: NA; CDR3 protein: CASSLTNSNQPQHF; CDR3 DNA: TGTGCCAGCAGTTTAACTAATAGCAATCAGCCCCAGCATTTT
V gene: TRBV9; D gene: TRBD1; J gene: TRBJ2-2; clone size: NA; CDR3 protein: CASSGRRDSNTGELFF; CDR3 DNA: TGTGCCAGCAGCGGACGCCGGGACAGTAACACCGGGGAGCTGTTTTTT
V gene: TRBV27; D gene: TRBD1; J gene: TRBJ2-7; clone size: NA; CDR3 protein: CASSPHLTGGYIHEQYF; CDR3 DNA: TGTGCCAGCAGTCCTCACCTGACAGGGGGCTATATCCACGAGCAGTACTTC
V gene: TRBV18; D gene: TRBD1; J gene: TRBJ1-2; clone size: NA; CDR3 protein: CASSPPSRDSFGYTF; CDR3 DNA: TGTGCCAGCTCACCACCCTCCCGGGACAGTTTCGGCTACACCTTC
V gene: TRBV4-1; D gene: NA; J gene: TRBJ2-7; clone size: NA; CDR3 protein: CASPRDYEQYF; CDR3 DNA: TGCGCCAGCCCCAGGGACTACGAGCAGTACTTC
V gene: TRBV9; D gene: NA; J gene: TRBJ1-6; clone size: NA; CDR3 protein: CASSRQANNSPLHF; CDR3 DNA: TGTGCCAGCAGCCGACAGGCCAATAATTCACCCCTCCACTTT
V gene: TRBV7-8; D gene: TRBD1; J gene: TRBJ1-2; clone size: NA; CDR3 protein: CASSPWAGGGYTF; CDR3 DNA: TGTGCCAGCAGCCCTTGGGCAGGGGGTGGCTACACCTTC
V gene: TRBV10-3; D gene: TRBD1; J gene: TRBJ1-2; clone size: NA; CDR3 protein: CAIGQGVLGYTF; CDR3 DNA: TGTGCCATAGGACAGGGTGTCCTGGGCTACACCTTC
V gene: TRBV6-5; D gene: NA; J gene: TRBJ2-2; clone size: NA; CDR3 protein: CASSFRSWNTGELFF; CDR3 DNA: TGTGCCAGCAGTTTCAGGTCCTGGAACACCGGGGAGCTGTTTTTT
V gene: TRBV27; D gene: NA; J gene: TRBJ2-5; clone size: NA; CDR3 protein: CASSLLGPIQETQYF; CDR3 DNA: TGTGCCAGCAGTTTATTGGGGCCCATCCAAGAGACCCAGTACTTC
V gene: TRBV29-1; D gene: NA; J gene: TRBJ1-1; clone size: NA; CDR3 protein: CSVFLTEAFF; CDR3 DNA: TGCAGCGTTTTTCTCACTGAAGCTTTCTTT
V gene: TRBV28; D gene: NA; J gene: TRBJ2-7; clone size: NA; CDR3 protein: CASRIPSGGSYEQYF; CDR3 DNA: TGTGCCAGCAGGATTCCGTCTGGGGGTTCCTACGAGCAGTACTTC
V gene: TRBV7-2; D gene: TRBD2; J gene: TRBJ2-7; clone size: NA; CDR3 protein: CASSRGIRAGVERYEQYF; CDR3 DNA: TGTGCCAGCAGCCGGGGGATTCGGGCGGGAGTGGAGAGGTACGAGCAGTACTTC
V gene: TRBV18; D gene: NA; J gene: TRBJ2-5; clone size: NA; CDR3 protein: CASSEQETQYF; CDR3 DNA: TGTGCCAGCTCAGAACAAGAGACCCAGTACTTC
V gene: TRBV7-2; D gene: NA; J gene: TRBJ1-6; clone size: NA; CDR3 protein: CASSFPLGRSNSPLHF; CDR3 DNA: TGTGCCAGCAGCTTTCCCCTAGGACGGAGTAATTCACCCCTCCACTTT
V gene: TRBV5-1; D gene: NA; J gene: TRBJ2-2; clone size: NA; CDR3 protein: CASSLSLPPTGGGELFF; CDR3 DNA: TGCGCCAGCAGCTTGAGCCTGCCGCCTACCGGAGGCGGGGAGCTGTTTTTT
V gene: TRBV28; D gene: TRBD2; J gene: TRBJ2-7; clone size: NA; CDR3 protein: CASSSNTVGGARGYEQYF; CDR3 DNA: TGTGCCAGCAGTTCCAATACTGTAGGCGGGGCGCGGGGGTACGAGCAGTACTTC
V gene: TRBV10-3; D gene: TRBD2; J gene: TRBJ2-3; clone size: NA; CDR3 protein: CAISQTSGASTDTQYF; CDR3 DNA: TGTGCCATCAGCCAGACTAGCGGGGCTAGCACAGATACGCAGTATTTT
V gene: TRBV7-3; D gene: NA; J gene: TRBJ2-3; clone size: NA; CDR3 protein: CASSPKGTTGRERTDTQYF; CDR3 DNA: TGTGCCAGCAGCCCCAAGGGGACGACAGGGAGGGAGAGAACAGATACGCAGTATTTT
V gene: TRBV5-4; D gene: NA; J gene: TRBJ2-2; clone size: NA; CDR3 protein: CASSLEAGYANTGELFF; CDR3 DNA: TGTGCCAGCAGCTTGGAGGCGGGGTACGCGAACACCGGGGAGCTGTTTTTT
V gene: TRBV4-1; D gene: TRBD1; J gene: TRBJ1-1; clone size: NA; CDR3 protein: CASSQDAGTGGSEAFF; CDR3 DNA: TGCGCCAGCAGCCAAGACGCCGGGACAGGAGGGAGTGAAGCTTTCTTT
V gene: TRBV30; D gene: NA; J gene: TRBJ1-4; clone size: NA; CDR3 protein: CAWSENEKLFF; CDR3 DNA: TGTGCCTGGAGTGAGAATGAAAAACTGTTTTTT
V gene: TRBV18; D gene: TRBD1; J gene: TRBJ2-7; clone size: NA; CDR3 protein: CASSPPIGQGRDEQYF; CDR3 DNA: TGTGCCAGCTCACCACCGATAGGACAGGGAAGGGACGAGCAGTACTTC
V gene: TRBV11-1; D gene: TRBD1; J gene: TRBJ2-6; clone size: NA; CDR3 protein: CASSLRTGGQGANVLTF; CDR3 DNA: TGTGCCAGCAGCCTGCGAACAGGGGGGCAAGGGGCCAACGTCCTGACTTTC
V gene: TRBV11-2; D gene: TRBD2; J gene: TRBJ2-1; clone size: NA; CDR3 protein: CASSFQGLAGVEQFF; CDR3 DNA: TGCGCCAGCAGCTTCCAGGGACTAGCGGGGGTCGAGCAGTTCTTC
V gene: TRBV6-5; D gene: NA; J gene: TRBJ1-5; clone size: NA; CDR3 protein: CASTGGSSNQPQHF; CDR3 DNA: TGTGCCAGCACGGGAGGGTCTAGCAATCAGCCCCAGCATTTT
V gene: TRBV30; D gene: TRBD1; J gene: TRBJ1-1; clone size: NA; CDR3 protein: CAWIRDSEAFF; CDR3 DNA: TGTGCCTGGATACGGGACAGCGAAGCTTTCTTT
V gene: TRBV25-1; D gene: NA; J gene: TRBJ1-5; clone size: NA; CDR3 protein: CASSGHSGNNQPQHF; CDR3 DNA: TGTGCCAGCAGTGGCCACAGTGGCAACAATCAGCCCCAGCATTTT
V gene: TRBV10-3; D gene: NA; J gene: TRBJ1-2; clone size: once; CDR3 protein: CAISVRDRDDSYTF; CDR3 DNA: TGTGCCATCAGTGTTCGGGACCGAGACGATAGCTACACCTTC
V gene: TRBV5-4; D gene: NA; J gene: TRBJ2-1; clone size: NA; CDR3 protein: CASSLVGRDEQFF; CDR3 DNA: TGTGCCAGCAGCTTGGTAGGCCGGGATGAGCAGTTCTTC
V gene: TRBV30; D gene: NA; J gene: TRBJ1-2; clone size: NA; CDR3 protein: CAWSAPQGKANYGYTF; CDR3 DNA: TGTGCCTGGAGTGCGCCTCAGGGGAAGGCTAACTATGGCTACACCTTC
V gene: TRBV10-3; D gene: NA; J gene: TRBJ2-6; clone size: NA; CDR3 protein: CAISEQGGHNVLTF; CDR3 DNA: TGTGCCATCAGTGAACAGGGAGGCCATAACGTCCTGACTTTC
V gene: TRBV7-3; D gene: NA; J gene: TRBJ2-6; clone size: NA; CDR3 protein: CASSQAPVLTF; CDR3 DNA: TGTGCCAGCAGCCAGGCCCCCGTCCTGACTTTC
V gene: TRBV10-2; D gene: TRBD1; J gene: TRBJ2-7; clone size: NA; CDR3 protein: CASSFGQGASYEQYF; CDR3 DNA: TGCGCCAGCAGCTTCGGACAGGGGGCATCCTACGAGCAGTACTTC
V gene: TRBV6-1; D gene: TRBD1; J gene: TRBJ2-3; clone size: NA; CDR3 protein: CASRNRGDTQYF; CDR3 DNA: TGTGCCAGCAGAAACAGGGGGGATACGCAGTATTTT
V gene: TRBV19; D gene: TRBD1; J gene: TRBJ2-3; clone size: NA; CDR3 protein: CASSILWRGQGEDTQYF; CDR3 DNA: TGTGCCAGTAGTATTCTGTGGCGGGGACAGGGGGAAGATACGCAGTATTTT
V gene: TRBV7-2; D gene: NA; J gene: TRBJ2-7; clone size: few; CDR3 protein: CASSPTRLASSHEQYF; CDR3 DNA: TGTGCCAGCAGCCCCACTCGGTTGGCGTCCTCCCACGAGCAGTACTTC
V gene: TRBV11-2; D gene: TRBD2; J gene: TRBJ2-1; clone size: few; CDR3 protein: CASSLGGGRVGNEQFF; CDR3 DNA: TGTGCCAGCAGCTTAGGTGGCGGGAGGGTGGGGAATGAGCAGTTCTTC
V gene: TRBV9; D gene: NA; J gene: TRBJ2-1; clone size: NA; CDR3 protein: CASNLGYPGNEQFF; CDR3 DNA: TGTGCCAGCAACCTAGGGTATCCGGGCAATGAGCAGTTCTTC
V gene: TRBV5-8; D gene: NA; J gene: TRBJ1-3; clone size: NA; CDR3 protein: CASSLAYRAGNTIYF; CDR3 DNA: TGTGCCAGCAGCTTGGCCTACAGGGCTGGAAACACCATATATTTT
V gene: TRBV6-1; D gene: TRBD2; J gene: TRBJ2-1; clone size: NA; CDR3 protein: CASRVAGGTYNEQFF; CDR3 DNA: TGTGCCAGCAGAGTAGCGGGGGGAACCTACAATGAGCAGTTCTTC
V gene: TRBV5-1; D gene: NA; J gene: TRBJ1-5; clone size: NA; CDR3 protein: CASSLNVGDQPQHF; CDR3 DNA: TGCGCCAGCAGCTTGAACGTAGGAGATCAGCCCCAGCATTTT